The 9 T cell receptor beta chains presented below share a single source sample, sequenced in a study of shared clonotypes between healthy human individuals. Naive CD8 cells were CD45RO-negative, positively selected for CCR7, excluding terminally differentiated effector memory CD45RA+ cells. The protocol was immunoSEQ multiplex PCR, while the TCRdb copy is restricted to in-frame clones and leaves out a portion. The sample has more than 2 million clones, around 93% seen once. The specimen sequenced was naive CD8+ T cells from PBMCs. These TCRs come from a man younger than 35 in good health. Some clones in this sample may be carry-over from other donors' samples.

V gene TRBV9 combines with J gene TRBJ1-2; the D is unclear. Germline V gives CDR1 SGDLS, CDR2 YYNGEE. The CDR3 has 13 amino acids. V was trimmed by 3 bases and J by 8 bases, leaving 14 bases between them. The CDR3 coding sequence is TGTGCCAGCAGCGCACCCCCTCCTAGCGGCTACACCTTC. Amino acids: CASSAPPPSGYTF. The full variable domain, rest sourced from reference TRBV9 and TRBJ1-2, is DSGVTQTPKHLITATGQRVTLRCSPRSGDLSVYWYQQSLDQGLQFLIQYYNGEERAKGNILERFSAQQFPDLHSELNLSSLELGDSALYFCASSAPPPSGYTFGSGTRLTVV.

The V gene is TRBV7-9, the J gene TRBJ2-7; 7 nucleotides line up with TRBD1. V lost 5 bases and J lost 1; bases outside the gene matches: 8. Germline values: CDR1 SEHNR, CDR2 FQNEAQ (reference sequence). The CDR3 length is 15 residues. The CDR3 DNA reads as TGTGCCAGCAGCCTCCGGGACAGCCGGTCCTACGAGCAGTACTTC. It is translated as CASSLRDSRSYEQYF.

CDR3 sequence: CASSLSGHNTEAFF. CDR3 coding DNA: TGTGCCAGCAGTTTATCGGGACACAACACTGAAGCTTTCTTT. The chain combines TRBV28 with TRBJ1-1, with a possible D match to TRBD1 (6 bases). The V end lost 1 base, the J end lost 2 bases, and 8 bases lay between the germline ends. The CDR3 is made up of 14 amino acids. CDR1 and CDR2 (germline): MDHEN, SYDVKM. Supplemented by reference TRBV28 and TRBJ1-1, the full variable domain reads DVKVTQSSRYLVKRTGEKVFLECVQDMDHENMFWYRQDPGLGLRLIYFSYDVKMKEKGDIPEGYSVSREKKERFSLILESASTNQTSMYLCASSLSGHNTEAFFGQGTRLTVV.

For this clone: The same CDR3 also results from other DNA sequences found in this sample. The rearrangement links TRBV7-9 to TRBJ2-2; D gene uncertain. Per the germline V gene, CDR1 is SEHNR and CDR2 is FQNEAQ (reference sequence). The CDR3 has 11 residues. Trimming took off 3 bases at V and 6 bases at J, with 2 bases between the two ends. CDR3 sequence reads: CASSFAGELFF. CDR3 DNA sequence: TGTGCCAGCAGCTTCGCCGGGGAGCTGTTTTTT.

The chain is built from TRBV7-3 and TRBJ2-3; the D call may be TRBD1 or TRBD2 (5 bases each). The CDR3 has 15 amino acids. Germline V CDR1 and CDR2: SGHTA, FQGTGA. V shed 0 bases and J shed 5 bases, with 12 bases lying between them. CDR3 amino acids: CASSLTGAWGDTQYF. The DNA for the CDR3 is TGTGCCAGCAGCTTAACCGGGGCCTGGGGAGATACGCAGTATTTT.

The chain links TRBV6-5 to TRBJ2-3, with D uncertain. V lost 2 bases and J 2 bases, leaving 5 bases between the germline ends. The CDR3 totals 13 residues. Germline CDR1 is MNHEY and CDR2 is SVGAGI. CDR3 bases: TGTGCCAGCAGTTACCCCTACACAGATACGCAGTATTTT. It translates to CASSYPYTDTQYF.

V and J are TRBV28 and TRBJ2-3, with a weak D call TRBD2 (5 bases). The CDR3 spans 15 residues. With 3 bases removed from V and 4 bases from J, the gap between germline ends came to 14 bases. Germline loops: CDR1 MDHEN, CDR2 SYDVKM. CDR3 in DNA: TGTGCCAGCAGTTTTTCCGGGGTAATGGCAGATACGCAGTATTTT. Its translation: CASSFSGVMADTQYF.

This chain links TRBV29-1 with TRBJ1-2; 7 nucleotides align to TRBD1. Germline V gives CDR1 SQVTM, CDR2 ANQGSEA. V lost 3 bases and J lost 8; bases outside the gene matches: 6. The CDR3 consists of 12 residues. The chain's CDR3 is CSVDRGARGYTF. CDR3 sequence (DNA): TGCAGCGTTGACAGGGGGGCGCGCGGCTACACCTTC.

This rearrangement joins TRBV5-4 to TRBJ2-7; the D gene is possibly TRBD1 (6 bases). The V gene's germline CDR1 is SGHNT and CDR2 YYREEE (reference sequence). The length of the CDR3 is 15 residues. Trimming cost V 2 bases and J 2 bases, with 14 bases left between them. Here the CDR3 DNA reads TGTGCCAGCAGCTTAGGGGGATTGGGGCCCTACGAGCAGTACTTC. Protein sequence: CASSLGGLGPYEQYF. Drawing the rest from reference TRBV5-4 and TRBJ2-7, the complete variable domain is ETGVTQSPTHLIKTRGQQVTLRCSSQSGHNTVSWYQQALGQGPQFIFQYYREEENGRGNFPPRFSGLQFPNYSSELNVNALELDDSALYLCASSLGGLGPYEQYFGPGTRLTVT.